Listed below are T cell receptor beta chains from one sample, sequenced in a study of blood T cells in healthy people across ages. TCRdb ran MiXCR on the 5' RACE reads and lists one entry per CDR3 protein. The repertoire holds more than 600,000 distinct CDR3 sequences, with 25% as singletons. These data also formed part of another study, on T cells of mothers and their children.

Sequenced material: blood. The source is a boy aged 5-17 years in good health. Each CDR3 is given with its conserved first and last residue. A D gene is named only where the DNA matches it firmly. Clone size appears in some rows only: once, few, many, or a class for an expanded clone.

>TRBV29-1|NA|TRBJ1-2|few
CSAPARDGYGYTF
TGCAGCGCTCCTGCTAGGGATGGCTATGGCTACACCTTC
>TRBV7-3|NA|TRBJ2-5|once
CASSKRTVTEETQYF
TGTGCCAGCAGTAAGAGGACAGTGACTGAAGAGACCCAGTACTTC
>TRBV5-1|NA|TRBJ2-5|NA
CASSRFTGETQYF
TGCGCCAGCAGCCGGTTTACGGGAGAGACCCAGTACTTC
>TRBV3-1|NA|TRBJ2-5|NA
CASSHTSTETQYF
TGTGCCAGCAGCCACACATCTACGGAGACCCAGTACTTC
>TRBV7-9|NA|TRBJ1-2|NA
CASSLLKVEDYGYTF
TGTGCCAGCAGCCTTTTAAAGGTCGAAGACTATGGCTACACCTTC
>TRBV20-1|NA|TRBJ2-2|NA
CSATLRANTGELFF
TGCAGTGCTACCCTGAGGGCGAACACCGGGGAGCTGTTTTTT
>TRBV7-3|NA|TRBJ1-6|NA
CASSPGKRGSPLHF
TGTGCCAGCAGCCCAGGGAAAAGGGGGTCACCCCTCCACTTT
>TRBV5-1|NA|TRBJ2-7|NA
CASSLTPVGSYEQYF
TGCGCCAGCAGCTTAACCCCAGTTGGATCCTACGAGCAGTACTTC
>TRBV20-1|NA|TRBJ2-1|NA
CSANSRGAYNKQFF
TGCAGTGCTAACTCCAGGGGCGCCTACAATAAGCAGTTCTTC
>TRBV20-1|NA|TRBJ2-1|few
CSARRGSYNEQFF
TGCAGTGCTAGGCGGGGCTCCTACAATGAGCAGTTCTTC
>TRBV7-9|NA|TRBJ2-4|few
CASSPDGTRMYF
TGTGCCAGCAGCCCGGACGGGACTCGGATGTACTTC
>TRBV29-1|NA|TRBJ2-1|few
CSVEVYGTPTSYNEQFF
TGCAGCGTTGAAGTCTATGGGACCCCGACCTCCTACAATGAGCAGTTCTTC
>TRBV29-1|TRBD1|TRBJ1-2|few
CSVETGGGGYTF
TGCAGCGTAGAAACAGGGGGCGGAGGCTACACCTTC
>TRBV20-1|TRBD2|TRBJ2-7|few
CSARDSLAGEQYF
TGCAGTGCTAGAGATAGCCTAGCGGGAGAGCAGTACTTC
>TRBV2|NA|TRBJ2-2|once
CASRIQTGELFF
TGTGCCAGCAGGATACAGACCGGGGAGCTGTTTTTT
>TRBV18|NA|TRBJ2-1|few
CASSTGVRDEQFF
TGTGCCAGCTCCACCGGGGTGCGGGATGAGCAGTTCTTC
>TRBV7-2|TRBD1|TRBJ1-6|NA
CASSRRQGSNSPLHF
TGTGCCAGCAGCCGGAGACAGGGGAGTAATTCACCCCTCCACTTT
>TRBV12-3/TRBV12-4|NA|TRBJ1-4|few
CASSFHLGRNEKLFF
TGTGCCAGCAGTTTCCATTTAGGGAGGAATGAAAAACTGTTTTTT
>TRBV29-1|NA|TRBJ2-5|NA
CSVEGTKQETQYF
TGCAGCGTTGAAGGGACTAAACAAGAGACCCAGTACTTC
>TRBV7-2|NA|TRBJ2-5|few
CASSILDQETQYF
TGTGCCAGCAGCATTCTGGACCAAGAGACCCAGTACTTC
>TRBV12-5|NA|TRBJ1-1|few
CASGFRGNEAFF
TGTGCTAGTGGTTTTCGGGGGAATGAAGCTTTCTTT
>TRBV28|NA|TRBJ2-7|few
CASSPGFTGGGEQYF
TGTGCCAGCAGTCCAGGTTTCACAGGGGGGGGCGAGCAGTACTTC
>TRBV6-4|TRBD2|TRBJ2-7|few
CASSAGGGYEQYF
TGTGCCAGCAGTGCGGGAGGTGGGTACGAGCAGTACTTC
>TRBV29-1|NA|TRBJ1-2|NA
CSVEKGVGEAIYGYTF
TGCAGCGTTGAAAAGGGAGTGGGGGAAGCCATCTATGGCTACACCTTC
>TRBV29-1|TRBD1|TRBJ1-1|few
CSVDLFTGGAFF
TGCAGCGTTGATTTGTTTACAGGGGGAGCTTTCTTT
>TRBV5-6|TRBD1|TRBJ1-1|NA
CASSYRGPRGNTEAFF
TGTGCCAGCAGCTACAGGGGCCCTCGGGGGAACACTGAAGCTTTCTTT
>TRBV13|TRBD2|TRBJ2-5|NA
CASSVTSGGASETQYF
TGTGCCAGCAGCGTCACTAGCGGGGGGGCCTCGGAGACCCAGTACTTC
>TRBV14|NA|TRBJ2-5|few
CASSPGPYNEQLF
TGTGCCAGCAGCCCAGGGCCTTACAATGAGCAGCTCTTC
>TRBV24-1|NA|TRBJ2-7|NA
CATSDIRTEDSYEQYF
TGTGCCACCAGTGACATAAGGACAGAGGATAGCTACGAGCAGTACTTC
>TRBV6-5|NA|TRBJ2-1|NA
CASSLGPGDEQFF
TGTGCCAGCAGCCTAGGCCCGGGGGATGAGCAGTTCTTC
>TRBV2|NA|TRBJ2-2|NA
CASSDPGKRISVIGELFF
TGTGCCAGCAGTGATCCCGGGAAAAGGATTTCGGTAATCGGGGAGCTGTTTTTT
>TRBV3-1|NA|TRBJ2-1|NA
CASGQGGGHNEQFF
TGTGCCAGCGGCCAAGGTGGGGGGCACAATGAGCAGTTCTTC
>TRBV10-3|TRBD1|TRBJ1-1|NA
CAISPRDRERASEAFF
TGTGCCATCAGCCCCCGGGACAGGGAGAGAGCGAGTGAAGCTTTCTTT
>TRBV4-3|NA|TRBJ2-7|NA
CASSQDSTATIYEQYF
TGCGCCAGCAGCCAAGACTCTACCGCGACAATCTACGAGCAGTACTTC
>TRBV29-1|NA|TRBJ2-3|NA
CSVEYAGRGTDTQYF
TGCAGCGTTGAATACGCGGGGCGCGGGACAGATACGCAGTATTTT
>TRBV5-1|NA|TRBJ2-7|NA
CASSLEMGYEQYF
TGCGCCAGCAGCTTGGAGATGGGATACGAGCAGTACTTC
>TRBV28|TRBD2|TRBJ2-3|few
CASISGRARTQYF
TGTGCCAGCATCAGCGGGAGGGCCCGGACGCAGTATTTT
>TRBV4-1|TRBD1|TRBJ2-1|few
CASSQGGTGGTSSYNEQFF
TGCGCCAGCAGCCAAGGAGGGACAGGGGGAACCTCCTCCTACAATGAGCAGTTCTTC
>TRBV7-9|NA|TRBJ2-7|NA
CASSSLGFSSYEQYF
TGTGCCAGCAGCTCGCTCGGATTTAGCTCCTACGAGCAGTACTTC
>TRBV9|NA|TRBJ2-3|NA
CASSVDGITDTQYF
TGTGCCAGCAGCGTAGACGGAATCACAGATACGCAGTATTTT
>TRBV7-9|NA|TRBJ2-1|few
CASGSNYEQFF
TGTGCCAGCGGCTCAAACTATGAGCAGTTCTTC
>TRBV4-2|TRBD2|TRBJ2-3|NA
CASSPLERGGQDTQYF
TGTGCCAGCAGCCCTCTCGAGCGGGGGGGCCAAGATACGCAGTATTTT
>TRBV27|NA|TRBJ1-6|NA
CASSPQGSMNSPLHF
TGTGCCAGCAGCCCACAGGGAAGTATGAATTCACCCCTCCACTTT
>TRBV29-1|NA|TRBJ1-1|NA
CSVEVGGSTEAFF
TGCAGCGTTGAAGTGGGGGGGAGCACTGAAGCTTTCTTT
>TRBV20-1|TRBD2|TRBJ2-3|few
CSARRAGTSLRNTQYF
TGCAGTGCTAGAAGAGCCGGGACTAGTCTCAGGAATACGCAGTATTTT
>TRBV29-1|NA|TRBJ1-2|few
CSVERTNREDGYTF
TGCAGCGTTGAACGGACGAACAGGGAGGATGGCTACACCTTC
>TRBV2|TRBD2|TRBJ2-2|NA
CASSEFAGEATGELFF
TGTGCCAGCAGTGAATTTGCGGGAGAAGCCACCGGGGAGCTGTTTTTT